This entry lists 31 T cell receptor beta chains sequenced from one sample in a study of spatial heterogeneity in lung cancer. TCRdb reanalysed the 5' RACE reads using MiXCR and keeps one entry per CDR3 protein. Found here are 51,000 or so distinct CDR3 sequences, 6.5% to 7.5% of them singletons; the top ten hold 35%. Regarding time point: blood at routine non-recurrence follow-up after resection. No cells were sorted before sequencing. The whole RNA sequenced was extracted from tumor, nontumor lung or frozen PBMC. The material sequenced was PBMCs, taken at follow-up. Receptors were obtained from a female donor with early-stage non-small cell lung cancer.

This clonotype was counted only a few times. The rearrangement links TRBV7-9 to TRBJ2-5; D is possibly TRBD1 (6 bases). Trimming shortened V by 5 bases and J by 3 bases, and 13 bases separated the two germline ends. Germline V lookup: CDR1 SEHNR, CDR2 FQNEAQ (reference sequence). This CDR3 comprises 14 residues. The DNA for the CDR3 is TGTGCCAGCAGCCTGGGACAAGGCAAAGAGACCCAGTACTTC. Its protein product is CASSLGQGKETQYF.

This clonotype was counted at least ten times. The chain combines TRBV2 with TRBJ2-7, with TRBD2 matching 8 bases. V lost 6 bases and J lost 1; bases outside the gene matches: 8. The CDR3 is 15 amino acids. CDR1 is SNHLY and CDR2 is FYNNEI in the germline V gene. CDR3 nucleotides: TGTGCCAGCAGCAGGGCGGGGGGCGGATCCTACGAGCAGTACTTC. It codes for CASSRAGGGSYEQYF.

This clonotype has more than one count but fewer than ten. The V and J genes are TRBV6-6 and TRBJ2-3; 7 bases map to TRBD1. Losses at the gene ends were 11 bases for V and 5 bases for J; bases not matched to a gene: 10. The CDR3 loop spans 13 amino acids. The germline V gene has CDR1 MNHNY and CDR2 SVGAGI (reference sequence). CDR3 region: CAGKGAPGDTQYF. Written as DNA, the CDR3 is TGTGCCGGCAAGGGGGCGCCGGGAGATACGCAGTATTTT.

The chain joins TRBV20-1 to TRBJ2-3; 13 bases map to TRBD2. CDR1 is DFQATT, CDR2 SNEGSKA, per germline (reference sequence). Trimming took 6 bases from V and 9 from J; bases not matched to a gene: 12. The CDR3 consists of 15 residues. CDR3 in amino acids: CSAAGTSGATGTQYF. For the CDR3, the DNA is TGCAGTGCCGCCGGGACTAGCGGGGCCACAGGAACGCAGTATTTT.

This clonotype was counted many times. This sequence joins TRBV5-1 and TRBJ1-1, with 11 bases matching TRBD1. This CDR3 has 17 amino acids. The germline gives CDR1 SGHRS, CDR2 YFSETQ. J was trimmed by 1 base and V by 5 bases; bases with no gene match: 10. For the CDR3, the DNA is TGCGCCAGCAGAGTGAGGGACAGGGGGGTACCGAACACTGAAGCTTTCTTT. Its protein is CASRVRDRGVPNTEAFF.

At least ten counts were recorded for this clonotype. V is TRBV5-1 and J is TRBJ2-3; the D gene is possibly TRBD1 (5 bases). Trimming pared 1 base from V and 3 bases from J, leaving 15 bases between. Germline V lookup: CDR1 SGHRS, CDR2 YFSETQ. The CDR3 sequence is 16 residues long. The CDR3 protein is CASSLSWGWGTDTQYF. In DNA form, the CDR3 reads TGCGCCAGCAGCTTGTCCTGGGGCTGGGGAACAGATACGCAGTATTTT.

This clonotype was picked up many times. The chain is built from TRBV5-1 and TRBJ2-5; D unresolved. V lost 4 bases, J lost 2 bases, and 15 bases lay in between. Germline V lookup: CDR1 SGHRS, CDR2 YFSETQ. The CDR3 sequence is 15 residues long. The CDR3 sequence: CASSPNYRSQETQYF. In nucleotides, the CDR3 is TGCGCCAGCAGCCCAAACTACAGATCGCAAGAGACCCAGTACTTC. The full variable domain, with the rest looked up from reference TRBV5-1 and TRBJ2-5, is KAGVTQTPRYLIKTRGQQVTLSCSPISGHRSVSWYQQTPGQGLQFLFEYFSETQRNKGNFPGRFSGRQFSNSRSEMNVSTLELGDSALYLCASSPNYRSQETQYFGPGTRLLVL.

This clonotype occurred many times. This rearrangement joins TRBV18 to TRBJ1-1; the D gene is possibly TRBD1 (5 bases). The germline V gene has CDR1 KGHSH and CDR2 LQKENI. V was shortened by 3 bases and J by 4 bases, with 15 bases between the two germline ends. The CDR3 is 15 residues long. The CDR3 DNA follows: TGTGCCAGCTCACCCCCGCCGGGGGGGTCCACTGAAGCTTTCTTT. Encoded protein: CASSPPPGGSTEAFF.

This clonotype was detected only a few times. The chain uses TRBV6-1 and TRBJ2-5, with a possible D match to TRBD1 (6 bases). The germline CDR1 and CDR2 sequences are MNHNS and SASEGT. V was shortened by 8 bases and J by 0 bases, with 13 bases between the two germline ends. The CDR3 loop spans 14 amino acids. The CDR3 DNA is TGTGCCAGCGGGGGCGAGTGGTACCAAGAGACCCAGTACTTC. Its translation: CASGGEWYQETQYF.

A few counts support this clonotype. This rearrangement joins TRBV2 to TRBJ1-1; 10 nucleotides agree with TRBD1. V lost 9 bases and J lost 2; bases outside the gene matches: 6. Germline CDR1 is SNHLY and CDR2 is FYNNEI. The CDR3 totals 14 residues. In DNA, the CDR3 is TGTGCCAGGGGCGGGACAGGGGTCAACACTGAAGCTTTCTTT. It encodes CARGGTGVNTEAFF.

This clonotype was counted ten times or more. The chain carries TRBV11-2 and TRBJ1-2; perhaps TRBD1 as D (6 bases). This CDR3 region has 13 residues. The germline V and J ends were trimmed by 6 bases and 6 bases, with 14 bases remaining between them. The germline CDR1 and CDR2 sequences are SGHAT and FQNNGV. The CDR3 here is CASRPVGGHGYTF. CDR3 DNA sequence: TGTGCCAGCAGGCCAGTGGGGGGCCATGGCTACACCTTC.

This clonotype was recorded at least ten times. The rearrangement joins TRBV5-1 to TRBJ1-1; D is undetermined. Germline CDR1 SGHRS, CDR2 YFSETQ. Between the trimmed V and J ends, which lost 1 base and 1 base, there was a span of 5 bases. There are 13 residues in the CDR3. DNA for the CDR3: TGCGCCAGCAGCTTGACGGGGAACACTGAAGCTTTCTTT. It translates to CASSLTGNTEAFF.

This clonotype was picked up many times. V is TRBV12-3 or TRBV12-4 and J is TRBJ1-3, with D hard to call. Trimming removed 4 bases at V and 0 bases at J, with 7 bases between. CDR3 length: 14 amino acids. CDR3 DNA: TGTGCCAGCAGTTCCTCATTCTCTGGAAACACCATATATTTT. Its protein product is CASSSSFSGNTIYF.

In its sample, this clonotype was seen many times. V usage is TRBV5-5 and J usage is TRBJ1-1; 7 positions agree with TRBD1. After removal of 3 bases from V and 4 bases from J, the junction contained 0 bases not matched to a gene. Germline CDR1 SGHKS, CDR2 YYEKEE (reference sequence). The CDR3 consists of 12 residues. As DNA, the CDR3 is TGTGCCAGCAGCTGGACAGGCACTGAAGCTTTCTTT. It yields the protein CASSWTGTEAFF.

The table lists this clonotype with many counts. This chain links TRBV5-6 with TRBJ2-2; D possibly corresponds to TRBD2 (6 bases). Germline values: CDR1 SGHDT, CDR2 YYEEEE. This CDR3 is 15 amino acids long. The V gene lost 4 bases and the J gene lost 0 bases, with 10 bases spanning the gap. The CDR3 spells CASSRLESNTGELFF. The DNA for the CDR3 is TGTGCCAGCAGCAGACTAGAATCGAACACCGGGGAGCTGTTTTTT.

This clonotype was detected only a few times. The CDR3 sequence: CASSLMGTNQPQHF. Here the CDR3 DNA reads TGTGCCAGCAGCTTGATGGGGACCAATCAGCCCCAGCATTTT. The rearrangement links TRBV5-5 to TRBJ1-5; a weak D match, TRBD1 (5 bases). The length of the CDR3 is 14 residues. Per germline, CDR1 SGHKS and CDR2 YYEKEE (reference sequence). The V end lost 1 base, the J end lost 3 bases, and 8 bases lay between the germline ends.

This clonotype was seen ten or more times. For the CDR3, the DNA is TGTGCCAGCAGCTCAGGGACGGGGAACTATGGCTACACCTTC. This gives the protein CASSSGTGNYGYTF. The chain carries TRBV5-6 and TRBJ1-2; tentatively, D is TRBD1 (5 bases). This CDR3 contains 14 residues. The germline gives CDR1 SGHDT, CDR2 YYEEEE. Trimming took 3 bases from V and 2 from J, leaving 11 bases between them.

There are a few counts of this clonotype. This sequence joins TRBV28 and TRBJ2-7; no firm D call. This CDR3 is 12 amino acids long. The V end was cut by 7 bases, the J end by 0 bases, with 7 bases between. Per germline, CDR1 MDHEN and CDR2 SYDVKM. The CDR3 reads CASKTGSYEQYF. Here the CDR3 DNA reads TGTGCCAGCAAAACGGGCTCCTACGAGCAGTACTTC.

This clonotype was counted many times. The CDR3 protein is CSVERGVAGNEQFF. The CDR3 nucleotides read TGCAGCGTTGAGCGGGGAGTGGCAGGGAATGAGCAGTTCTTC. The chain couples TRBV29-1 to TRBJ2-1, with a weak D call TRBD2 (6 bases). The CDR3 length is 14 residues. CDR1 and CDR2 (germline): SQVTM, ANQGSEA. V was shortened by 3 bases and J by 7 bases, with 16 bases between the two germline ends.

V gene TRBV18 combines with J gene TRBJ2-2; 7 bases fit TRBD1. CDR1 and CDR2 from the germline V gene are KGHSH and LQKENI. The CDR3 totals 15 residues. Trimming removed 3 bases from V and 4 bases from J; junction bases left unmatched: 5. CDR3 nucleotide sequence: TGTGCCAGCTCACCCTCCTGGGACAGCACCGGGGAGCTGTTTTTT. It yields the protein CASSPSWDSTGELFF.

This clonotype was detected only a few times. The chain uses TRBV6-5 and TRBJ2-5; D gene uncertain. This CDR3 contains 16 residues. The ends were cut back, 2 bases at V and 5 bases at J, with 18 bases in the middle. Germline CDR1 and CDR2: MNHEY and SVGAGI. CDR3 sequence (DNA): TGTGCCAGCAGTTACAAAAATTTTGGGCTATCGGAGACCCAGTACTTC. This sequence encodes CASSYKNFGLSETQYF.

This clonotype was picked up many times. V is TRBV5-1 and J is TRBJ1-1; 8 bases are a match to TRBD1. In germline, CDR1 is SGHRS, CDR2 YFSETQ. The CDR3 has 13 amino acids. Trimming took 4 bases from V and 5 from J; bases not matched to a gene: 4. Written as DNA, the CDR3 is TGCGCCAGCAGCCCACAGGGGGATACTGAAGCTTTCTTT. It is translated as CASSPQGDTEAFF. Complete variable domain (other parts from reference TRBV5-1 and TRBJ1-1): KAGVTQTPRYLIKTRGQQVTLSCSPISGHRSVSWYQQTPGQGLQFLFEYFSETQRNKGNFPGRFSGRQFSNSRSEMNVSTLELGDSALYLCASSPQGDTEAFFGQGTRLTVV.

This clonotype was seen only a few times. The chain is built from TRBV6-1 and TRBJ1-2; a possible D gene is TRBD1 (5 bases). The germline V gene has CDR1 MNHNS and CDR2 SASEGT. The V gene lost 10 bases and the J gene lost 5 bases, with 14 bases spanning the gap. The CDR3 sequence is 12 residues long. The CDR3 region has the DNA TGTGCCACCAGCGGGACCAAATATGGCTACACCTTC. It is translated as CATSGTKYGYTF.

This clonotype was seen ten or more times. The rearrangement joins TRBV10-3 to TRBJ1-5; 10 bases line up with TRBD1. From germline, CDR1 is ENHRY and CDR2 SYGVKD. Trimming took 0 bases from V and 1 from J; bases not matched to a gene: 3. The CDR3 runs to 17 residues. CDR3 sequence (DNA): TGTGCCATCAGTGAGTCGAAGGGACAGGGGAGCAATCAGCCCCAGCATTTT. Its translation: CAISESKGQGSNQPQHF.

This clonotype occurred many times. The rearrangement uses TRBV5-6 and TRBJ1-1, with 7 bases matching TRBD1. Germline loops: CDR1 SGHDT, CDR2 YYEEEE. J was trimmed by 0 bases and V by 4 bases; bases with no gene match: 6. The CDR3 has 15 residues. The CDR3 bases are TGTGCCAGCAGCACCTTCGACAGGGTGAACACTGAAGCTTTCTTT. Translating it yields CASSTFDRVNTEAFF. The full variable domain, its missing parts supplied by reference TRBV5-6 and TRBJ1-1, is DAGVTQSPTHLIKTRGQQVTLRCSPKSGHDTVSWYQQALGQGPQFIFQYYEEEERQRGNFPDRFSGHQFPNYSSELNVNALLLGDSALYLCASSTFDRVNTEAFFGQGTRLTVV.

This clonotype was detected ten times or more. The gene calls are TRBV7-8 and TRBJ2-1, with 11 bases matching TRBD1. Trimming removed 6 bases from V and 2 bases from J; junction bases left unmatched: 12. This CDR3 contains 18 residues. Germline CDR1 reads SGHVS; CDR2 reads FQNEAQ. The CDR3 loop is CASSSPRTGGGPYNEQFF. The CDR3 region has the DNA TGTGCCAGCAGTTCGCCGCGGACAGGGGGCGGACCCTACAATGAGCAGTTCTTC.

The table lists this clonotype with a few counts. The chain is built from TRBV3-1 and TRBJ2-5; TRBD1 aligns across 7 bases. Germline-derived CDR1 and CDR2 are LGHDT and YNNKEL (reference sequence). The CDR3 covers 14 residues. V shed 5 bases, J shed 2 bases, and the junction held 5 bases outside the gene matches. The DNA for the CDR3 is TGTGCCAGCAGCATTAGGGGGCGGCAAGAGACCCAGTACTTC. Translated: CASSIRGRQETQYF.

Concerning this clonotype itself: A read error may account for a junction end that differs from germline. The gene calls are TRBV7-3 and TRBJ1-6; D not certain. CDR1 and CDR2 (germline): SGHTA, FQGTGA. The CDR3 loop spans 17 amino acids. CDR3 sequence: CASSLTLRAPDGTPLHF. The CDR3 nucleotides are TGTGCCAGCAGCCTAACTCTTCGGGCACCGGACGGCACACCCCTCCACTTT. The full variable domain, completed using reference TRBV7-3 and TRBJ1-6, is GAGVSQTPSNKVTEKGKYVELRCDPISGHTALYWYRQSLGQGPEFLIYFQGTGAADDSGLPNDRFFAVRPEGSVSTLKIQRTERGDSAVYLCASSLTLRAPDGTPLHFGNGTRLTVT.

This clonotype has at least ten counts. V is TRBV10-2 and J is TRBJ2-7; D gene ambiguous. This CDR3 contains 11 residues. Germline assignment: CDR1 WSHSY and CDR2 SAAADI. V was pared by 1 base and J by 3 bases, with 1 base between. The chain's CDR3 is CASSEYYEQYF. CDR3 sequence (DNA): TGCGCCAGCAGTGAGTACTACGAGCAGTACTTC.

This clonotype was picked up a small number of times. The chain links TRBV19 to TRBJ2-2; 7 positions agree with TRBD1. From germline, CDR1 is LNHDA and CDR2 SQIVND (reference sequence). Trimming removed 6 bases from V and 0 bases from J; junction bases left unmatched: 7. The CDR3 has 16 residues. This CDR3 is CASRATGTANTGELFF. The CDR3, as DNA: TGTGCCAGTAGGGCCACCGGGACAGCGAACACCGGGGAGCTGTTTTTT.

This clonotype occurred many times. This chain links TRBV18 with TRBJ1-2; D not resolved. The CDR3 is 13 amino acids. Trimming removed 1 base at V and 4 bases at J, with 7 bases between. Germline CDR1 is KGHSH and CDR2 is LQKENI. DNA of the CDR3: TGTGCCAGCTCACCACAAGACGCCTATGGCTACACCTTC. Encoded protein: CASSPQDAYGYTF.